This T cell receptor beta chain emerged from a study of technical replicates of blood from a handful of donors. Only in-frame clones appear in the TCRdb table, and some are missing; sequencing was by immunoSEQ multiplex PCR. The table shows under 15,000 clones, with 80% occurring only once. The length of the CDR3 is 16 residues. Trimming removed 3 bases from V and 7 bases from J, with 21 bases in between. CDR1 KGHSH and CDR2 LQKENI come from the germline V gene. This rearrangement joins TRBV18 to TRBJ1-1, with no clear D. Sequenced sample: PBMCs. The TCR comes from a human donor in good health. The CDR3 protein is CASSPLEGSRMSEAFF. DNA for the CDR3: TGTGCCAGCTCACCTCTTGAGGGATCCCGTATGAGTGAAGCTTTCTTT. Full variable domain (remainder filled in from reference TRBV18 and TRBJ1-1): NAGVMQNPRHLVRRRGQEARLRCSPMKGHSHVYWYRQLPEEGLKFMVYLQKENIIDESGMPKERFSAEFPKEGPSILRIQQVVRGDSAAYFCASSPLEGSRMSEAFFGQGTRLTVV.